Presented here are 24 T cell receptor beta chains from one specimen sequenced in a study of spatial heterogeneity in lung cancer. These receptors have no identified antigens. Using its own MiXCR run on the 5' RACE reads, TCRdb lists one record per CDR3 protein. The data hold about 5,900 distinct CDR3 sequences, with less than 15% observed a single time. Findings and caveats of the study: It was found that expanded intratumoral alpha and beta TCR counts tracked tumor mutation counts.

The time point denotes: sample taken at primary tumor resection. This material consisted of lung tumor tissue, taken at surgery. These receptors were obtained from a male donor with early-stage non-small cell lung cancer.

This clonotype was detected ten times or more. This beta chain slipped into a library made for alpha chains as a stray read, so its size is not meaningful. V usage is TRBV7-9 and J usage is TRBJ2-2; no clear D gene. Germline loops: CDR1 SEHNR, CDR2 FQNEAQ (reference sequence). Trimming removed 6 bases from V and 0 bases from J, with 5 bases in between. CDR3 length equals 13 residues. CDR3 loop: CASRSTNTGELFF. For the CDR3, the DNA is TGTGCCAGCAGATCTACGAACACCGGGGAGCTGTTTTTT.

Relative to its sample, this clonotype is medium-sized (0.01 to 0.1%). The library was built for alpha chains, so this beta chain is an off-target read and its size means little. The J gene is TRBJ2-1, the V gene TRBV6-1; 9 nucleotides match TRBD2. Germline trimming cut 3 bases from V and 1 base from J; bases unmatched to any gene: 4. The CDR3 covers 16 residues. Germline V gene sequence: CDR1 MNHNS, CDR2 SASEGT. As DNA, the CDR3 is TGTGCCAGCAGTGAGTTGGCGGGAGGGTCCTACAATGAGCAGTTCTTC. Residues: CASSELAGGSYNEQFF.

By frequency in the sample, this clonotype is medium-sized. In a library made to pick up alpha chains, this beta chain is a stray read with a size that means little. The chain's CDR3 is CASSGTSGNSDTQYF. The CDR3 nucleotides are TGTGCCAGCAGTGGGACTAGCGGTAATTCAGATACGCAGTATTTT. This chain connects TRBV2 to TRBJ2-3, with 10 bases aligning to TRBD2. CDR1 SNHLY and CDR2 FYNNEI come from the germline V gene. The CDR3 runs 15 residues. V was clipped by 4 bases and J by 4 bases; unmatched bases: 5.

This clonotype was recorded a few times. The library was designed around alpha chains, so this beta chain is a stray read whose abundance carries little weight. The rearrangement uses TRBV19 and TRBJ1-4; the D gene is possibly TRBD1 (5 bases). V lost 5 bases and J 8 bases, leaving 21 bases between the germline ends. The CDR3 is 16 residues long. Per the germline V gene, CDR1 is LNHDA and CDR2 is SQIVND (reference sequence). The CDR3 sequence: CASSGSDGTRKEKLFF. For the CDR3, the DNA is TGTGCCAGTAGTGGGAGTGACGGGACGAGGAAGGAAAAACTGTTTTTT.

This clonotype is categorized as medium-sized. Little can be read into the size of this beta chain, an off-target read in a library designed for alpha chains. The V and J genes are TRBV4-2 and TRBJ2-1, with 8 bases fitting TRBD1. Trimming took 2 bases from V and 4 from J; bases not matched to a gene: 4. The length of the CDR3 is 15 residues. Germline lookup yields CDR1 LGHNA and CDR2 YNFKEQ. Here the CDR3 reads CASSQPDREYNEQFF. DNA for the CDR3: TGTGCCAGCAGCCAACCGGACAGGGAATACAATGAGCAGTTCTTC.

By frequency in the sample, this clonotype is medium-sized. This beta chain is a stray sequence in a library constructed for alpha chains; its clone size is not meaningful. J is TRBJ2-7 and V is TRBV27; a weak D match, TRBD1 (6 bases). The V end was cut by 2 bases, the J end by 6 bases, with 20 bases between. Germline CDR1 is MNHEY and CDR2 is SMNVEV (reference sequence). This CDR3 contains 16 residues. The CDR3 DNA is TGTGCCAGCAGTTTAGCTCCCACAGGGTTCGTGGGCGAGCAGTACTTC. This encodes CASSLAPTGFVGEQYF.

This clonotype is medium-sized (0.01 to 0.1%) within its sample. With the library built for alpha chains, this beta chain is off target and its frequency is not meaningful. This chain joins TRBV30 and TRBJ2-1, with 9 bases fitting TRBD1. J gave up 7 bases and V 4 bases, and 8 bases lay outside the gene matches. This CDR3 has 14 residues. Germline V gene data show CDR1 as GTSNPN and CDR2 as SVGIG (reference sequence). The CDR3 here is CAWIGDRVGNEQFF. The CDR3 bases are TGTGCCTGGATAGGGGACAGGGTCGGGAATGAGCAGTTCTTC.

This clonotype was counted ten times or more. For a library built for alpha chains, this beta chain is a stray read; little rests on its size. The V and J genes are TRBV27 and TRBJ2-2; 12 nucleotides line up with TRBD2. Germline V lookup: CDR1 MNHEY, CDR2 SMNVEV (reference sequence). The CDR3 has 15 residues. Trimming cost V 3 bases and J 6 bases; bases outside gene matches: 2. CDR3 region: CASSFLAGGAGELFF. The CDR3 DNA reads TGTGCCAGCAGTTTTCTAGCGGGAGGGGCCGGGGAGCTGTTTTTT.

This clonotype is deemed medium-sized. Found in a library prepared for alpha chains, this beta chain is an off-target read, and its abundance has little meaning. The chain has TRBV4-1 and TRBJ2-2; D remains unclear. This CDR3 is built from 15 residues. Germline values: CDR1 MGHRA, CDR2 YSYEKL. Trimming pared 0 bases from V and 4 bases from J, leaving 9 bases between. Here the CDR3 reads CASSQDLPGTGELFF. CDR3 DNA: TGCGCCAGCAGCCAAGATCTTCCGGGCACCGGGGAGCTGTTTTTT.

By its share, this clonotype is medium-sized (0.01 to 0.1%). This beta chain was picked up by a library intended for alpha chains and is off target, so its count carries little meaning. The chain recombines TRBV28 with TRBJ2-7, with 10 bases aligning to TRBD2. J was trimmed by 4 bases and V by 6 bases; bases with no gene match: 3. This CDR3 region has 13 residues. Per the germline V gene, CDR1 is MDHEN and CDR2 is SYDVKM. The CDR3 region has the DNA TGTGCCAGCAGCGGGACTAGCGTTTACGAGCAGTACTTC. Protein product: CASSGTSVYEQYF.

This clonotype has a count of ten or more. This beta chain is an unintended read in a library built for alpha chains; its size means little. The chain carries TRBV3-1 and TRBJ1-1; D gene unclear. CDR1 and CDR2 from the germline V gene are LGHDT and YNNKEL (reference sequence). The V end was cut by 0 bases, the J end by 2 bases, with 7 bases between. The CDR3 consists of 14 residues. CDR3 in DNA: TGTGCCAGCAGCCAAGATCTTACAAACACTGAAGCTTTCTTT. Protein product: CASSQDLTNTEAFF.

This clonotype is deemed medium-sized. In a library made to pick up alpha chains, this beta chain is a stray read with a size that means little. The genes are TRBV18 and TRBJ2-7, with D unclear. The V and J ends lost 3 bases and 1 base respectively, with 13 bases between them. The germline V gene has CDR1 KGHSH and CDR2 LQKENI. The CDR3 spans 15 residues. In DNA form, the CDR3 reads TGTGCCAGCTCACCTCGAGGTACAATTTCCTACGAGCAGTACTTC. Translated, it gives CASSPRGTISYEQYF.

Sample share makes this clonotype medium-sized. A library prepared for alpha chains yielded this beta chain as an off-target read; its size is of little meaning. The chain has TRBV7-2 and TRBJ2-1; D is possibly TRBD2 (6 bases). Germline values: CDR1 SGHTA, CDR2 FQGNSA. Trimming removed 3 bases from V and 2 bases from J, with 11 bases in between. The CDR3 is 15 amino acids. The CDR3 DNA is TGTGCCAGCAGCTTCACGGGACTTCCCTACAATGAGCAGTTCTTC. It translates to CASSFTGLPYNEQFF. Complete variable domain (other parts from reference TRBV7-2 and TRBJ2-1): GAGVSQSPSNKVTEKGKDVELRCDPISGHTALYWYRQSLGQGLEFLIYFQGNSAPDKSGLPSDRFSAERTGGSVSTLTIQRTQQEDSAVYLCASSFTGLPYNEQFFGPGTRLTVL.

This clonotype is labeled as medium-sized. Found in a library prepared for alpha chains, this beta chain is an off-target read, and its abundance has little meaning. The gene calls are TRBV7-2 and TRBJ1-3, with D perhaps TRBD1 (5 bases). The V gene's germline CDR1 is SGHTA and CDR2 FQGNSA. V was trimmed by 0 bases and J by 3 bases, leaving 12 bases between them. This CDR3 has 16 amino acids. CDR3 protein: CASSLAEGLHGNTIYF. In DNA, the CDR3 is TGTGCCAGCAGCTTAGCGGAGGGGCTCCATGGAAACACCATATATTTT.

By share of the sample, this clonotype is medium-sized. This beta chain lies outside the target of a library built for alpha chains; its clone size means little. The chain links TRBV6-5 to TRBJ1-1; D uncertain. Per the germline V gene, CDR1 is MNHEY and CDR2 is SVGAGI. V shed 5 bases and J shed 1 base, with 8 bases lying between them. The length of the CDR3 is 13 residues. The CDR3 coding sequence is TGTGCCAGCAGTACCCCAAAGAACACTGAAGCTTTCTTT. Its protein is CASSTPKNTEAFF.

Relative to its sample, this clonotype is medium-sized. This beta chain came through as a stray read in a library set up for alpha chains, and its size says little. The genes are TRBV9 and TRBJ2-2; maybe TRBD1 (5 bases). The V end lost 4 bases, the J end lost 3 bases, and 13 bases lay between the germline ends. Germline lookup yields CDR1 SGDLS and CDR2 YYNGEE. This CDR3 contains 15 residues. The CDR3, as DNA: TGTGCCAGCAGCCCGCGTGGGGCGGACACCGGGGAGCTGTTTTTT. Translated, it gives CASSPRGADTGELFF.

This clonotype was detected ten times or more. With the library built for alpha chains, this beta chain is off target and its frequency is not meaningful. The CDR3 bases are TGCAGTGCTAGTGAGGACACTGAAGCTTTCTTT. Protein product: CSASEDTEAFF. This sequence joins TRBV20-1 and TRBJ1-1; D unclear. This CDR3 is built from 11 residues. Germline V gene sequence: CDR1 DFQATT, CDR2 SNEGSKA (reference sequence). Trimming removed 3 bases from V and 3 bases from J, with 5 bases in between.

Note on this clonotype: This beta chain was picked up by a library intended for alpha chains and is off target, so its count carries little meaning. The J gene is TRBJ2-7, the V gene TRBV9; the match to TRBD2 covers 13 bases. Per the germline V gene, CDR1 is SGDLS and CDR2 is YYNGEE. This CDR3 has 17 residues. Germline trimming cut 3 bases from V and 1 base from J; bases unmatched to any gene: 7. This CDR3 is CASSASPGLAGSYEQYF. As DNA, the CDR3 is TGTGCCAGCAGCGCGAGCCCGGGACTAGCGGGATCCTACGAGCAGTACTTC. Supplemented by reference TRBV9 and TRBJ2-7, the full variable domain reads DSGVTQTPKHLITATGQRVTLRCSPRSGDLSVYWYQQSLDQGLQFLIQYYNGEERAKGNILERFSAQQFPDLHSELNLSSLELGDSALYFCASSASPGLAGSYEQYFGPGTRLTVT.

This clonotype was counted a few times. With the library built for alpha chains, this beta chain is off target and its frequency is not meaningful. The chain combines TRBV7-7 with TRBJ2-3; TRBD2 is a possible D gene (5 bases). CDR3 length: 16 residues. The V gene's germline CDR1 is SSHAT and CDR2 FNYEAQ (reference sequence). V was cut by 5 bases and J by 4 bases, with 19 bases left in between. CDR3 nucleotide sequence: TGTGCCAGCAGCACTAGAGTCGGGAACTGGGCAGATACGCAGTATTTT. Its protein is CASSTRVGNWADTQYF. The variable domain in full, completed from reference TRBV7-7 and TRBJ2-3, reads GAGVSQSPRYKVTKRGQDVTLRCDPISSHATLYWYQQALGQGPEFLTYFNYEAQPDKSGLPSDRFSAERPEGSISTLTIQRTEQRDSAMYRCASSTRVGNWADTQYFGPGTRLTVL.

About this clonotype: Little can be read into the size of this beta chain, an off-target read in a library designed for alpha chains. The V and J genes are TRBV4-1 and TRBJ2-7; D possibly matches TRBD1 or TRBD2 (6 bases each). V was clipped by 0 bases and J by 2 bases, with 14 bases between them. This CDR3 contains 16 residues. CDR1 is MGHRA, CDR2 YSYEKL, per germline. The DNA of the CDR3 is TGCGCCAGCAGCCAAGATCGGGGGCGCCGGACCTACGAGCAGTACTTC. It specifies CASSQDRGRRTYEQYF.

A word on this clonotype: Just one base apart from a much larger clone, this may be a read error. The library was prepared for alpha chains; this beta chain is a stray read, so its frequency means little. The chain combines TRBV5-1 with TRBJ2-6; D may match TRBD1 or TRBD2 (5 bases each). There are 15 residues in the CDR3. Germline values: CDR1 SGHRS, CDR2 YFSETQ. The CDR3 loop reads CASSLQVSGGNVLTF. As DNA, the CDR3 is TGCGCCAGCAGCTTACAGGTTTCTGGGGGCAACGTCCTGACTTTC.

This clonotype is judged medium-sized. This beta chain appears as a stray read in a library generated for alpha chains; its size is not informative. This chain connects TRBV5-1 to TRBJ2-5; TRBD1 matches at 7 bases. This CDR3 is 13 amino acids long. Per the germline V gene, CDR1 is SGHRS and CDR2 is YFSETQ. Trimming removed 10 bases from V and 5 bases from J; junction bases left unmatched: 11. The CDR3 here is CASNRGVGETQYF. The CDR3 coding sequence is TGCGCCTCTAACAGGGGCGTGGGGGAGACCCAGTACTTC.

This clonotype was found many times. The library was designed around alpha chains, so this beta chain is a stray read whose abundance carries little weight. The chain recombines TRBV9 with TRBJ2-7; D unclear. The germline CDR1 and CDR2 sequences are SGDLS and YYNGEE. Trimming shortened V by 0 bases and J by 7 bases, and 11 bases separated the two germline ends. CDR3 size: 13 residues. CDR3 amino acids: CASSVELAKEQYF. CDR3 DNA sequence: TGTGCCAGCAGCGTAGAGCTGGCTAAGGAGCAGTACTTC.

This clonotype is judged medium-sized. A library prepared for alpha chains yielded this beta chain as an off-target read; its size is of little meaning. This sequence joins TRBV28 and TRBJ2-7; 11 bases fit TRBD2. Losses at the gene ends were 5 bases for V and 5 bases for J; bases not matched to a gene: 8. The CDR3 has 15 residues. Germline CDR1 reads MDHEN; CDR2 reads SYDVKM. Here the CDR3 DNA reads TGTGCCAGCAGTCATCGGACTAGCGGGCTCGACGAGCAGTACTTC. As protein: CASSHRTSGLDEQYF.